Presented here are 27 T cell receptor beta chains from one specimen sequenced in a study of CD8 T cells in Susac syndrome. With random hexamers, 0.5 to 1 ug RNA was reverse transcribed. MiXCR was run by TCRdb on the immunoSEQ multiplex PCR reads, yielding one entry per CDR3 protein. The repertoire holds some 150,000 distinct CDR3 sequences, with approximately 96% as singletons. The sequencing sample was made of CD4+ T cells from PBMCs. These receptors were collected from a human donor with Susac syndrome.

The rearrangement joins TRBV25-1 to TRBJ2-5, with 10 bases matching TRBD2. The V segment lost 4 bases and the J segment 4 bases; nucleotides outside the gene matches: 12. Germline V lookup: CDR1 MGHDK, CDR2 SYGVNS. The CDR3 extends over 17 amino acids. The CDR3 nucleotides read TGTGCCAGCAGTGGCCCTGGGACTAGCGAGTTATTAGAGACCCAGTACTTC. Its protein is CASSGPGTSELLETQYF.

The CDR3 nucleotides read TGTGCCAGCAGTCTCGGGGTGCAGGGACGGCAGTTCTTC. This sequence encodes CASSLGVQGRQFF. The chain recombines TRBV6-2 or TRBV6-3 with TRBJ2-1; D is possibly TRBD1 or TRBD2 (5 bases each). Trimming removed 5 bases at V and 12 bases at J, with 17 bases between. Germline V gives CDR1 MNHEY, CDR2 SVGEGT. The CDR3 covers 13 residues.

J is TRBJ2-3 and V is TRBV7-2, with D unclear. The CDR3 sequence is 12 residues long. Germline loops: CDR1 SGHTA, CDR2 FQGNSA. Trimming took 1 base from V and 9 from J, leaving 8 bases between them. CDR3 sequence (DNA): TGTGCCAGCAGCTTAGACGTAGGGACGCAGTATTTT. This translates into CASSLDVGTQYF.

The J gene is TRBJ2-3, the V gene TRBV6-6; D call uncertain. Germline V gene lookup returns CDR1 MNHNY and CDR2 SVGAGI (reference sequence). Trimming shortened V by 5 bases and J by 5 bases, and 11 bases separated the two germline ends. The CDR3 spans 13 residues. CDR3 loop: CASSPIQEDTQYF. CDR3 sequence (DNA): TGTGCCAGCAGTCCCATTCAGGAAGATACGCAGTATTTT.

The J gene is TRBJ2-1, the V gene TRBV29-1; D call uncertain. The germline V gene encodes CDR1 SQVTM and CDR2 ANQGSEA. The CDR3 is 12 residues long. V was trimmed by 4 bases and J by 4 bases, leaving 8 bases between them. CDR3 loop: CSVARGYNEQFF. As DNA, the CDR3 is TGCAGCGTTGCCCGAGGTTACAATGAGCAGTTCTTC.

This clonotype has a single count. The J gene is TRBJ2-7, the V gene TRBV5-6, with D possibly TRBD1 on 7 matching bases. Germline V lookup: CDR1 SGHDT, CDR2 YYEEEE. V lost 0 bases, J lost 6 bases, and 13 bases lay in between. This CDR3 has 14 amino acids. Here the CDR3 reads CASSLAGQGGEQYF. The CDR3 coding sequence is TGTGCCAGCAGCTTGGCCGGCCAGGGGGGCGAGCAGTACTTC.

The chain combines TRBV4-1 with TRBJ2-7; D call uncertain. Germline lookup yields CDR1 MGHRA and CDR2 YSYEKL. This CDR3 comprises 15 residues. With 0 bases removed from V and 2 bases from J, the gap between germline ends came to 11 bases. This CDR3 is CASSQERQTAYEQYF. The CDR3 DNA follows: TGCGCCAGCAGCCAAGAGCGGCAGACGGCCTACGAGCAGTACTTC.

The chain combines TRBV9 with TRBJ1-1, with a tentative D call TRBD1 (5 bases). The V and J ends lost 3 bases and 3 bases respectively, with 12 bases between them. The CDR3 has 14 amino acids. CDR1 is SGDLS and CDR2 is YYNGEE in the germline V gene. CDR3 sequence (DNA): TGTGCCAGCAGCGCCCTGGGGGGGGACACTGAAGCTTTCTTT. Translated: CASSALGGDTEAFF.

This chain uses TRBV7-9 with TRBJ1-1; TRBD1 matches at 8 bases. Germline assignment: CDR1 SEHNR and CDR2 FQNEAQ (reference sequence). The V and J ends lost 1 base and 1 base, in that order; junction bases with no gene match: 8. This CDR3 has 17 amino acids. The CDR3 DNA reads TGTGCCAGCAGCTTAGGCCCCAGGGGGCGGAAGAACACTGAAGCTTTCTTT. It codes for CASSLGPRGRKNTEAFF.

V gene TRBV5-6 combines with J gene TRBJ1-2; D may be TRBD1 (6 bases). There are 12 residues in the CDR3. Trimming left V 7 bases short and J 8 bases short, with 15 bases between. Germline CDR1 is SGHDT and CDR2 is YYEEEE. The CDR3 DNA is TGTGCCAGCTCCCCGGGGGCCGGGGGCTACACCTTC. Its translation: CASSPGAGGYTF. The complete variable domain, with remaining parts taken from reference TRBV5-6 and TRBJ1-2, reads DAGVTQSPTHLIKTRGQQVTLRCSPKSGHDTVSWYQQALGQGPQFIFQYYEEEERQRGNFPDRFSGHQFPNYSSELNVNALLLGDSALYLCASSPGAGGYTFGSGTRLTVV.

This clonotype was counted a few times. The chain employs TRBV28 and TRBJ2-7; tentative D call: TRBD2 (6 bases). Germline V lookup: CDR1 MDHEN, CDR2 SYDVKM. Trimming removed 5 bases at V and 1 base at J, with 9 bases between. There are 13 residues in the CDR3. DNA of the CDR3: TGTGCCAGCAGTCGGGCGGGATCCTACGAGCAGTACTTC. This codes for CASSRAGSYEQYF.

The chain combines TRBV28 with TRBJ1-1, with TRBD1 matching over 9 bases. Germline V lookup: CDR1 MDHEN, CDR2 SYDVKM. V shed 7 bases, J shed 9 bases, and the junction held 6 bases outside the gene matches. The CDR3 runs 12 residues. This chain's CDR3 is CASNQGQGQAFF. Written as DNA, the CDR3 is TGTGCCAGCAACCAGGGACAGGGACAAGCTTTCTTT.

The J gene is TRBJ2-3, the V gene TRBV4-1; 10 bases match TRBD2. The J segment lost 5 bases and the V segment lost 4 bases, leaving 15 bases of the junction unmatched. The CDR3 is 18 residues long. Germline CDR1 and CDR2: MGHRA and YSYEKL. DNA for the CDR3: TGCGCCAGCAGCCTTTCTACGGCTAGCGGGGGCTGGGGAGATACGCAGTATTTT. Translation gives CASSLSTASGGWGDTQYF.

The CDR3 DNA sequence: TGTGCCAGCAGCTTACAGCAGGGGGGCACTGAAGCTTTCTTT. It yields the protein CASSLQQGGTEAFF. The V call is TRBV5-4, the J call TRBJ1-1; 7 bases agree with TRBD1. The V gene end was trimmed by 2 bases and the J gene end by 4 bases; junction bases not matched to a gene: 5. The CDR3 covers 14 residues. The germline gives CDR1 SGHNT, CDR2 YYREEE (reference sequence).

V usage is TRBV2 and J usage is TRBJ2-1; 9 bases map to TRBD2. Unmatched junction bases numbered 9, after V lost 2 bases and J lost 10 bases. In germline, CDR1 is SNHLY, CDR2 FYNNEI. This CDR3 is built from 15 residues. CDR3: CASSERLADPQEQFF. The DNA for the CDR3 is TGTGCCAGCAGTGAACGACTAGCGGACCCCCAGGAGCAGTTCTTC.

This rearrangement joins TRBV12-3 or TRBV12-4 to TRBJ2-2; no firm D call. This CDR3 comprises 12 residues. Trimming removed 0 bases at V and 7 bases at J, with 3 bases between. The CDR3 protein is CASSLAHGELFF. In DNA, the CDR3 is TGTGCCAGCAGTTTAGCTCACGGGGAGCTGTTTTTT.

The V and J genes are TRBV12-5 and TRBJ1-2; TRBD1 is a possible D gene (6 bases). V was trimmed by 8 bases and J by 3 bases, leaving 13 bases between them. The length of the CDR3 is 13 residues. The germline gives CDR1 LGHNT, CDR2 FRNRAP. The CDR3 reads CASKSEGDYGYTF. In nucleotides, the CDR3 is TGTGCTAGTAAGAGCGAGGGGGACTATGGCTACACCTTC.

The chain is built from TRBV5-1 and TRBJ2-7; D assignment may be TRBD1 or TRBD2 (5 bases each). CDR3 size: 13 residues. The ends were cut back, 4 bases at V and 2 bases at J, with 10 bases in the middle. The germline gives CDR1 SGHRS, CDR2 YFSETQ. The CDR3 region has the DNA TGCGCCAGCAGCGTAGGGGAGCCCTACGAGCAGTACTTC. It codes for CASSVGEPYEQYF.

The chain combines TRBV20-1 with TRBJ2-7; 9 bases line up with TRBD2. Germline CDR1 and CDR2: DFQATT and SNEGSKA (reference sequence). The CDR3 consists of 14 residues. Unmatched junction bases numbered 10, after V lost 3 bases and J lost 7 bases. The CDR3 spells CSASGVAGVLEQYF. CDR3 in DNA: TGCAGTGCTAGTGGGGTAGCGGGAGTGTTAGAGCAGTACTTC.

The rearrangement joins TRBV28 to TRBJ2-4; TRBD2 agrees at 8 bases. The CDR3 loop spans 15 amino acids. CDR1 and CDR2 (germline): MDHEN, SYDVKM. The trim removed 6 bases at V and 3 bases at J, leaving 7 bases unmatched. CDR3 amino acids: CASSGTSSGKNIQYF. CDR3 nucleotides: TGTGCCAGCAGCGGGACTAGTTCGGGCAAAAACATTCAGTACTTC.

This sequence joins TRBV3-1 and TRBJ2-5; unclear D gene. The CDR3 is 15 amino acids. V was pared by 0 bases and J by 5 bases, with 13 bases between. Per the germline V gene, CDR1 is LGHDT and CDR2 is YNNKEL (reference sequence). As DNA, the CDR3 is TGTGCCAGCAGCCAAGATTTGGTCCACGGGGAGACCCAGTACTTC. Protein product: CASSQDLVHGETQYF.

The sample holds a few counts of this clonotype. The chain couples TRBV11-2 to TRBJ2-7; D possibly corresponds to TRBD1 (6 bases). Germline CDR1 and CDR2: SGHAT and FQNNGV. V gave up 1 base and J gave up 4 bases, with 11 bases separating them. The CDR3 contains 14 residues. In nucleotides, the CDR3 is TGTGCCAGCAGCTTAGGAACAGGGAATTACGAGCAGTACTTC. This sequence encodes CASSLGTGNYEQYF. Drawing the rest from reference TRBV11-2 and TRBJ2-7, the complete variable domain is EAGVAQSPRYKIIEKRQSVAFWCNPISGHATLYWYQQILGQGPKLLIQFQNNGVVDDSQLPKDRFSAERLKGVDSTLKIQPAKLEDSAVYLCASSLGTGNYEQYFGPGTRLTVT.

The chain recombines TRBV7-3 with TRBJ2-1; 7 bases agree with TRBD2. The CDR3 spans 14 residues. CDR1 is SGHTA, CDR2 FQGTGA, per germline. V gave up 2 bases and J gave up 9 bases; unmatched junction bases: 7. CDR3 DNA: TGTGCCAGCAGCTTATCCCCCGGGAGGACTGAGCAGTTCTTC. Its protein is CASSLSPGRTEQFF.

This clonotype was seen a single time. The V call is TRBV11-2, the J call TRBJ2-7, with D unresolved. Germline V lookup: CDR1 SGHAT, CDR2 FQNNGV. V was cut by 5 bases and J by 5 bases, with 13 bases left in between. The CDR3 is made up of 13 amino acids. The CDR3 reads CASSPGVANEQYF. The CDR3 bases are TGTGCCAGCAGCCCCGGAGTAGCAAACGAGCAGTACTTC.

The chain couples TRBV29-1 to TRBJ2-3, with TRBD1 matching 8 bases. This CDR3 has 17 amino acids. Trimming took 7 bases from V and 5 from J; bases not matched to a gene: 20. In germline, CDR1 is SQVTM, CDR2 ANQGSEA. The CDR3 protein is CSARKVDRGLVLDTQYF. DNA of the CDR3: TGCAGCGCCCGGAAGGTAGACAGGGGCCTTGTGTTAGATACGCAGTATTTT.

This chain links TRBV5-4 with TRBJ2-1, with TRBD2 as a possible D gene (6 bases). The CDR3 is 16 amino acids. The germline V and J ends were trimmed by 2 bases and 1 base, with 13 bases remaining between them. Per the germline V gene, CDR1 is SGHNT and CDR2 is YYREEE (reference sequence). The CDR3 sequence is CASSFGGIGSYNEQFF. CDR3 coding DNA: TGTGCCAGCAGCTTCGGCGGGATAGGTTCCTACAATGAGCAGTTCTTC. Looking up the rest from reference TRBV5-4 and TRBJ2-1 gives the full variable domain: ETGVTQSPTHLIKTRGQQVTLRCSSQSGHNTVSWYQQALGQGPQFIFQYYREEENGRGNFPPRFSGLQFPNYSSELNVNALELDDSALYLCASSFGGIGSYNEQFFGPGTRLTVL.

The chain couples TRBV9 to TRBJ2-5; D is unclear. Trimming took off 2 bases at V and 2 bases at J, with 13 bases between the two ends. Germline CDR1 is SGDLS and CDR2 is YYNGEE. The CDR3 has 15 residues. The CDR3: CASSVIRTPQETQYF. The CDR3 DNA follows: TGTGCCAGCAGCGTTATACGGACGCCTCAAGAGACCCAGTACTTC.